The 29 T cell receptor beta chains below all came from one sample that was sequenced in a study of blood T cell repertoires in COVID-19 (dated by TCRdb to the early 2020s). The library was made by the immunoSEQ multiplex PCR assay. In TCRdb, the immuneACCESS table is reduced to in-frame sequences with V and J assigned. These tables do not hold every clone; where another copy was compared, an unresolved V gene accounts for under half, and the others remain unexplained. The sample has around 320,000 clones on record, 88% of them singletons. The leading ten clones occupy 6.9% of the sample. Sample: peripheral blood. Every receptor here comes from a woman aged 30 to 39 who had recovered from COVID-19.

The V and J genes are TRBV24-1 and TRBJ2-1, with 9 bases aligning to TRBD2. From germline, CDR1 is KGHDR and CDR2 SFDVKD. The CDR3 has 15 amino acids. Unmatched junction bases numbered 2, after V lost 0 bases and J lost 6 bases. For the CDR3, the DNA is TGTGCCACCAGTGATTTGAAGCGGGGGGTCAATGAGCAGTTCTTC. Amino acids: CATSDLKRGVNEQFF.

The chain links TRBV7-2 to TRBJ1-2; D is unresolved. Trimming cost V 2 bases and J 3 bases, with 7 bases left between them. The CDR3 sequence is 13 residues long. Germline V lookup: CDR1 SGHTA, CDR2 FQGNSA. CDR3 residues: CASSLWQDYGYTF. The CDR3 DNA follows: TGTGCCAGCAGCTTATGGCAAGACTATGGCTACACCTTC. The whole variable domain, remainder taken from reference TRBV7-2 and TRBJ1-2, is GAGVSQSPSNKVTEKGKDVELRCDPISGHTALYWYRQSLGQGLEFLIYFQGNSAPDKSGLPSDRFSAERTGGSVSTLTIQRTQQEDSAVYLCASSLWQDYGYTFGSGTRLTVV.

The chain couples TRBV2 to TRBJ2-7, with TRBD1 identical over 9 bases. This CDR3 is 14 amino acids long. Trimming removed 6 bases from V and 4 bases from J; junction bases left unmatched: 7. Germline V gene lookup returns CDR1 SNHLY and CDR2 FYNNEI. CDR3 in amino acids: CASRPGQGLYEQYF. The CDR3 nucleotides are TGTGCCAGCAGACCGGGACAGGGCCTTTACGAGCAGTACTTC.

This clone was counted a few times. The CDR3 bases are TGTGCCACCATTCCCCTACGACGGGACAGATCTAACTATGGCTACACCTTC. This translates into CATIPLRRDRSNYGYTF. The chain couples TRBV24-1 to TRBJ1-2; TRBD1 agrees at 7 bases. The J segment lost 0 bases and the V segment lost 8 bases, leaving 14 bases of the junction unmatched. Germline CDR1 KGHDR, CDR2 SFDVKD. CDR3 length: 17 residues.

This chain uses TRBV7-8 with TRBJ1-5; no firm D call. This CDR3 has 12 residues. V was pared by 5 bases and J by 7 bases, with 9 bases between. Germline CDR1 reads SGHVS; CDR2 reads FQNEAQ. This CDR3 reads CASSLSPQPQHF. Here the CDR3 DNA reads TGTGCCAGCAGCCTCTCCCCCCAGCCCCAGCATTTT.

The chain carries TRBV27 and TRBJ2-3, with a weak D call TRBD2 (5 bases). V gave up 7 bases and J gave up 0 bases, with 20 bases separating them. Germline CDR1 is MNHEY and CDR2 is SMNVEV (reference sequence). This CDR3 has 17 amino acids. CDR3 DNA sequence: TGTGCCAGCACCCGGGCGGGTGCTAGTTCTAGCACAGATACGCAGTATTTT. This codes for CASTRAGASSSTDTQYF.

The chain combines TRBV19 with TRBJ2-7; weak D call: TRBD2 (5 bases). Trimming removed 3 bases from V and 2 bases from J, with 14 bases in between. CDR1 LNHDA and CDR2 SQIVND come from the germline V gene (reference sequence). CDR3 length: 15 amino acids. The CDR3 region is CASSIVTEGTYEQYF. The CDR3 nucleotides are TGTGCCAGTAGTATCGTTACAGAGGGCACCTACGAGCAGTACTTC. Variable domain in full (rest from reference TRBV19 and TRBJ2-7): DGGITQSPKYLFRKEGQNVTLSCEQNLNHDAMYWYRQDPGQGLRLIYYSQIVNDFQKGDIAEGYSVSREKKESFPLTVTSAQKNPTAFYLCASSIVTEGTYEQYFGPGTRLTVT.

The V and J genes are TRBV30 and TRBJ2-7; the match to TRBD1 covers 10 bases. V lost 0 bases and J lost 9; bases outside the gene matches: 11. The germline V gene has CDR1 GTSNPN and CDR2 SVGIG (reference sequence). The CDR3 sequence is 15 residues long. The CDR3 here is CAWSVPLDRGLGQYF. The DNA of the CDR3 is TGTGCCTGGAGTGTCCCCCTCGACAGGGGGCTCGGGCAGTACTTC.

The chain recombines TRBV5-1 with TRBJ2-1; D remains ambiguous. The CDR3 spans 14 residues. V was clipped by 4 bases and J by 0 bases, with 8 bases between them. CDR1 is SGHRS and CDR2 is YFSETQ in the germline V gene. As DNA, the CDR3 is TGCGCCAGCAGCCCCGGTGCCTCCTACAATGAGCAGTTCTTC. This sequence encodes CASSPGASYNEQFF. The complete variable domain, with remaining parts taken from reference TRBV5-1 and TRBJ2-1, reads KAGVTQTPRYLIKTRGQQVTLSCSPISGHRSVSWYQQTPGQGLQFLFEYFSETQRNKGNFPGRFSGRQFSNSRSEMNVSTLELGDSALYLCASSPGASYNEQFFGPGTRLTVL.

This clone was recorded once. The gene calls are TRBV27 and TRBJ1-5; 7 bases agree with TRBD1. The CDR3 covers 16 residues. Germline values: CDR1 MNHEY, CDR2 SMNVEV (reference sequence). V was pared by 2 bases and J by 9 bases, with 13 bases of the junction left unmatched. Here the CDR3 DNA reads TGTGCCAGCAGTTTAATAGGCGACAGGGTCAGCCCGCCCCAGCATTTT. Amino acid sequence: CASSLIGDRVSPPQHF.

The CDR3 protein is CASSLYWPGPGPQHF. Here the CDR3 DNA reads TGTGCCAGCAGTTTGTATTGGCCAGGGCCCGGGCCCCAGCATTTT. The chain couples TRBV28 to TRBJ1-5, with a weak D call TRBD1 (5 bases). Germline CDR1 and CDR2: MDHEN and SYDVKM. The CDR3 has 15 amino acids. V lost 3 bases, J lost 9 bases, and 18 bases lay in between.

V and J are TRBV7-2 and TRBJ2-5; the match to TRBD1 covers 10 bases. CDR3 length: 14 residues. Germline CDR1 is SGHTA and CDR2 is FQGNSA. CDR3 loop: CAVARDRGIETQYF. In DNA form, the CDR3 reads TGTGCAGTAGCGAGGGACAGGGGCATAGAGACCCAGTACTTC.

This clone was recorded only once. The chain recombines TRBV4-3 with TRBJ2-6; D gene unclear. Germline V gene data show CDR1 as LGHNA and CDR2 as YSLEER. The CDR3 has 16 residues. V was trimmed by 0 bases and J by 2 bases, leaving 8 bases between them. The CDR3 protein is CASSQEWATGANVLTF. The CDR3 DNA reads TGCGCCAGCAGCCAAGAATGGGCTACTGGGGCCAACGTCCTGACTTTC.

This chain uses TRBV3-1 (or the pseudogene TRBV3-2) with TRBJ2-1, with 11 bases fitting TRBD2. Germline V gene data show CDR1 as LGHDT and CDR2 as YNNKEL (reference sequence). The length of the CDR3 is 17 residues. The V and J ends lost 4 bases and 4 bases, in that order; junction bases with no gene match: 9. Written as DNA, the CDR3 is TGTGCCAGCAGCCCCCGTCCTAGCGGGGGGCCGTACAATGAGCAGTTCTTC. Translated: CASSPRPSGGPYNEQFF.

This chain joins TRBV2 and TRBJ2-1; 9 bases map to TRBD1. V lost 8 bases, J lost 4 bases, and 3 bases stayed unmatched. The CDR3 runs to 13 residues. Germline V gene data show CDR1 as SNHLY and CDR2 as FYNNEI. The CDR3 DNA sequence: TGTGCCAGCGTACAGGGGGCTTACAATGAGCAGTTCTTC. Amino acids: CASVQGAYNEQFF.

The chain uses TRBV5-1 and TRBJ2-2, with D tentatively TRBD2 (6 bases). This CDR3 comprises 15 residues. In germline, CDR1 is SGHRS, CDR2 YFSETQ. The V and J ends lost 4 bases and 4 bases respectively, with 14 bases between them. The CDR3 DNA follows: TGCGCCAGCAGCCGGGAGACCAGAACCACCGGGGAGCTGTTTTTT. This gives the protein CASSRETRTTGELFF.

CDR3 sequence: CASSIDRDNQPQHF. CDR3 bases: TGTGCCAGCAGCATCGACAGGGATAATCAGCCCCAGCATTTT. The V call is TRBV16, the J call TRBJ1-5, with 7 bases identical to TRBD1. V shed 5 bases and J 4 bases; nucleotides not matched to a gene: 5. This CDR3 contains 14 residues. Per germline, CDR1 KGHSY and CDR2 FQNENV.

The chain employs TRBV7-3 and TRBJ2-2; 7 positions match TRBD1. The germline V gene has CDR1 SGHTA and CDR2 FQGTGA. V shed 5 bases and J 5 bases; nucleotides not matched to a gene: 8. This CDR3 has 15 amino acids. The CDR3 loop reads CASSPNLGQTGELFF. CDR3 in DNA: TGTGCCAGCAGCCCCAACCTGGGACAGACCGGGGAGCTGTTTTTT.

The J gene is TRBJ2-2, the V gene TRBV4-1; TRBD2 aligns across 12 bases. The CDR3 is 18 residues long. The ends lost 1 base at V and 7 bases at J; junction bases unmatched: 10. Germline V gene data show CDR1 as MGHRA and CDR2 as YSYEKL. CDR3: CASSQVPTSGGRIGELFF. CDR3 sequence (DNA): TGCGCCAGCAGCCAAGTTCCGACTAGCGGGGGTAGGATCGGGGAGCTGTTTTTT.

V and J are TRBV4-2 and TRBJ2-1; TRBD1 is a possible D gene (6 bases). Germline lookup yields CDR1 LGHNA and CDR2 YNFKEQ. The CDR3 length is 12 residues. The V end lost 1 base, the J end lost 12 bases, and 10 bases lay between the germline ends. As DNA, the CDR3 is TGTGCCAGCAGCCAAGCAGGGGAAGTGCAGTTCTTC. This sequence encodes CASSQAGEVQFF.

The CDR3 DNA is TGCGCCAGCAGCCTGGACTCTACCTACAATGAGCAGTTCTTC. Translating gives CASSLDSTYNEQFF. This sequence joins TRBV5-1 and TRBJ2-1, with D possibly matching TRBD2 (5 bases). V was shortened by 4 bases and J by 2 bases, with 10 bases between the two germline ends. Germline V gene lookup returns CDR1 SGHRS and CDR2 YFSETQ. CDR3 length equals 14 residues.

The rearrangement joins TRBV19 to TRBJ2-4; 9 bases align to TRBD1. Trimming took 6 bases from V and 8 from J; bases not matched to a gene: 11. The CDR3 loop spans 15 amino acids. Per the germline V gene, CDR1 is LNHDA and CDR2 is SQIVND (reference sequence). The CDR3 DNA sequence: TGTGCCAGTAGCAGCCCCGGGACAGGGTCGGACATTCAGTACTTC. Translated, it gives CASSSPGTGSDIQYF.

The rearrangement joins TRBV16 to TRBJ2-7; 11 nucleotides line up with TRBD1. This CDR3 is 15 amino acids long. Trimming cost V 3 bases and J 2 bases; bases outside gene matches: 3. CDR1 is KGHSY and CDR2 is FQNENV in the germline V gene. CDR3 nucleotides: TGTGCCAGCAGCCATCTGGGACAGGGGGCCTACGAGCAGTACTTC. Protein: CASSHLGQGAYEQYF. Full variable domain (rest looked up from reference TRBV16 and TRBJ2-7): GEEVAQTPKHLVRGEGQKAKLYCAPIKGHSYVFWYQQVLKNEFKFLISFQNENVFDETGMPKERFSAKCLPNSPCSLEIQATKLEDSAVYFCASSHLGQGAYEQYFGPGTRLTVT.

This chain joins TRBV7-9 and TRBJ1-4; D might be TRBD1 (5 bases). Per germline, CDR1 SEHNR and CDR2 FQNEAQ (reference sequence). CDR3 size: 14 residues. V gave up 8 bases and J gave up 3 bases, with 13 bases separating them. This chain's CDR3 is CASGSGTSNEKLFF. The DNA for the CDR3 is TGTGCCAGCGGAAGCGGGACTTCTAATGAAAAACTGTTTTTT.

The chain has TRBV5-1 and TRBJ2-7; tentatively, D is TRBD1 (6 bases). Germline CDR1 SGHRS, CDR2 YFSETQ. V was clipped by 0 bases and J by 2 bases, with 6 bases between them. This CDR3 contains 13 residues. CDR3 amino acids: CASSLGDTYEQYF. The CDR3 bases are TGCGCCAGCAGCTTGGGGGACACCTACGAGCAGTACTTC.

The V and J genes are TRBV27 and TRBJ1-6; TRBD1 agrees at 9 bases. There are 20 residues in the CDR3. Germline V lookup: CDR1 MNHEY, CDR2 SMNVEV (reference sequence). V was pared by 6 bases and J by 1 base, with 16 bases of the junction left unmatched. The CDR3 bases are TGTGCCAGCAGCCTTATCGGGGGGACAGGGAGGTTTTCCTATAATTCACCCCTCCACTTT. Its translation: CASSLIGGTGRFSYNSPLHF.

V gene TRBV2 combines with J gene TRBJ1-4; D is perhaps TRBD1 (6 bases). CDR1 is SNHLY, CDR2 FYNNEI, per germline. This CDR3 is built from 13 residues. Trimming shortened V by 7 bases and J by 8 bases, and 14 bases separated the two germline ends. The CDR3 here is CASKAGVGEKLFF. CDR3 nucleotides: TGTGCCAGCAAAGCAGGGGTGGGGGAAAAACTGTTTTTT.

The V call is TRBV18, the J call TRBJ1-3; 9 bases are a match to TRBD1. The CDR3 is 16 residues long. J was trimmed by 0 bases and V by 5 bases; bases with no gene match: 5. Germline lookup yields CDR1 KGHSH and CDR2 LQKENI. The CDR3 bases are TGTGCCAGCTCATCCACAGGGGGCTTCTCTGGAAACACCATATATTTT. This gives the protein CASSSTGGFSGNTIYF.

This rearrangement joins TRBV7-2 to TRBJ2-7, with 9 bases lining up with TRBD1. The CDR3 length is 15 residues. CDR1 is SGHTA, CDR2 FQGNSA, per germline. After removal of 5 bases from V and 1 base from J, the junction contained 6 bases not matched to a gene. The DNA for the CDR3 is TGTGCCAGCAGCAAGCCGGGACAGGGTTCCTACGAGCAGTACTTC. It translates to CASSKPGQGSYEQYF.